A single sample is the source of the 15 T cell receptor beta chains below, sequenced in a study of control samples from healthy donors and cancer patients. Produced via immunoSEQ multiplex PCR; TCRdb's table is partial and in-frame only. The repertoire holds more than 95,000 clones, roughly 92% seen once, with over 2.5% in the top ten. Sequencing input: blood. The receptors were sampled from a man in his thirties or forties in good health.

The CDR3 loop is CATSDFDGSYTF. In DNA, the CDR3 is TGTGCCACCAGTGATTTCGACGGGAGCTACACCTTC. This chain joins TRBV24-1 and TRBJ1-2; D unclear. The CDR3 is 12 amino acids. Germline V CDR1 and CDR2: KGHDR, SFDVKD. With 1 base removed from V and 9 bases from J, the gap between germline ends came to 8 bases.

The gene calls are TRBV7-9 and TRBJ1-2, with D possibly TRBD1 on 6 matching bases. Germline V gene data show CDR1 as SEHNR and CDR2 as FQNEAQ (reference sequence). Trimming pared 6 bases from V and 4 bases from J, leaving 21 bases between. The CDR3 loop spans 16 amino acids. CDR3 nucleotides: TGTGCCAGCAGTCGCGGTGGTCAGGGGACCATCTATGGCTACACCTTC. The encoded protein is CASSRGGQGTIYGYTF.

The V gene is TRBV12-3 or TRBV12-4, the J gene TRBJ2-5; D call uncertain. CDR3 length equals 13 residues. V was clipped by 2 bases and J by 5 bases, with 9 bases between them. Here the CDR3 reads CASSLMVGETQYF. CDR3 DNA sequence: TGTGCCAGCAGTTTAATGGTGGGGGAGACCCAGTACTTC.

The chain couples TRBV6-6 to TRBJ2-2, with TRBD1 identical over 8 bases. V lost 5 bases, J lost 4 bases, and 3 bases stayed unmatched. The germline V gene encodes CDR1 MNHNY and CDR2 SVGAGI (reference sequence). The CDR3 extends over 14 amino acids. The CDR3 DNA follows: TGTGCCAGCAGTCACAGGGGGAGCACCGGGGAGCTGTTTTTT. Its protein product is CASSHRGSTGELFF.

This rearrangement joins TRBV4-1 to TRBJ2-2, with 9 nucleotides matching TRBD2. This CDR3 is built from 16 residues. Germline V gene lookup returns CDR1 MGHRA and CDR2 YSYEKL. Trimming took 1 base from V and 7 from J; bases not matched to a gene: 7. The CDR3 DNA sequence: TGCGCCAGCAGCCAAGTAGCGGGGGAGATGAGCGGGGAGCTGTTTTTT. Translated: CASSQVAGEMSGELFF.

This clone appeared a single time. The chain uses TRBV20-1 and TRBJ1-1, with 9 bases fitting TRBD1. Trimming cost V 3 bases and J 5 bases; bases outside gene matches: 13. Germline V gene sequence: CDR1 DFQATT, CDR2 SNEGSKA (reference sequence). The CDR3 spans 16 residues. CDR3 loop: CSASPPGQGLGTEAFF. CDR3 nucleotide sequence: TGCAGTGCTAGTCCACCGGGACAGGGCTTGGGGACTGAAGCTTTCTTT.

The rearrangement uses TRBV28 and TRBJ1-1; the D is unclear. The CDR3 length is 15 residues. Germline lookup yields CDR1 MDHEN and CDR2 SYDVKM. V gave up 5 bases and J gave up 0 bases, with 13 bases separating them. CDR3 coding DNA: TGTGCCAGCAGTAACGCCTTAGTAATGAACACTGAAGCTTTCTTT. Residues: CASSNALVMNTEAFF.

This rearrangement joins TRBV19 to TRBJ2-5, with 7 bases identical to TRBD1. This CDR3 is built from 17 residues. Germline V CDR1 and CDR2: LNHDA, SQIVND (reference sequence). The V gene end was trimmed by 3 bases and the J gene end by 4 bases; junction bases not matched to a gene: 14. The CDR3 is CASSIGTGVLVRETQYF. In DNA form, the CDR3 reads TGTGCCAGTAGTATCGGCACAGGGGTTTTGGTTCGAGAGACCCAGTACTTC.

The CDR3: CASSLAIIGPQHF. CDR3 bases: TGTGCCAGCAGTTTAGCGATTATCGGGCCCCAGCATTTT. The rearrangement links TRBV12-3 or TRBV12-4 to TRBJ1-5, with D uncertain. V was trimmed by 0 bases and J by 9 bases, leaving 9 bases between them. The CDR3 is 13 amino acids.

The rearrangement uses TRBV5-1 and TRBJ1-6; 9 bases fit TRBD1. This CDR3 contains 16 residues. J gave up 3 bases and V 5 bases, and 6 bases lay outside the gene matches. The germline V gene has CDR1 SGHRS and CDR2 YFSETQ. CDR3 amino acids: CASRMEGQGYNSPLHF. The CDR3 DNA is TGCGCCAGCAGGATGGAGGGACAGGGCTATAATTCACCCCTCCACTTT.

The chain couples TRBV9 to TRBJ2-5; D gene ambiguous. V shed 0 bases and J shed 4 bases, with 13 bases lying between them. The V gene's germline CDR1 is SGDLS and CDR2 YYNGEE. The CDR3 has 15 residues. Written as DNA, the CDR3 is TGTGCCAGCAGCGTAGACTCGGAGCACAGAGAGACCCAGTACTTC. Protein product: CASSVDSEHRETQYF.

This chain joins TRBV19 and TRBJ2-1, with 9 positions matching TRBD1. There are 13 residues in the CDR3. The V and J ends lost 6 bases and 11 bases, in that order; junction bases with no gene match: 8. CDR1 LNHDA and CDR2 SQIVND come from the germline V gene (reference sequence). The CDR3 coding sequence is TGTGCCAGTAGCCCGGCCGGGACAGGGAAGCAGTTCTTC. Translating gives CASSPAGTGKQFF.

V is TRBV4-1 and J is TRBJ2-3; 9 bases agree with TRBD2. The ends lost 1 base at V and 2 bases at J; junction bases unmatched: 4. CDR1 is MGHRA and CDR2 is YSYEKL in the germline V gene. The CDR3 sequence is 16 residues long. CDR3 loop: CASSQVAGGPTDTQYF. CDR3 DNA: TGCGCCAGCAGCCAAGTGGCGGGGGGGCCCACAGATACGCAGTATTTT.

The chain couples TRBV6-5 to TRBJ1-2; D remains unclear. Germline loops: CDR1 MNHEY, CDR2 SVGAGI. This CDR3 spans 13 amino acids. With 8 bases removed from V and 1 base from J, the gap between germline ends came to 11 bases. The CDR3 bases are TGTGCCAGCGCCATTGGGGATAACTATGGCTACACCTTC. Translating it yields CASAIGDNYGYTF.

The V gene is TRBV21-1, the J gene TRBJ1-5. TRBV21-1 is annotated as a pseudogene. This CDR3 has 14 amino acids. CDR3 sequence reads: CASSSGTSNQPQHF. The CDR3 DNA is TGTGCCAGCAGCTCCGGCACTAGCAATCAGCCCCAGCATTTT.